A single sample gave rise to the 3 T cell receptor beta chains below, sequenced in a study of cytomegalovirus exposure and HLA in healthy donors. 60 Vbeta and 13 Jbeta primers were used in PCR. The repertoire was sequenced with immunoSEQ multiplex PCR; TCRdb's copy has only in-frame clones and lacks some. Of about 82,000 clones in the sample, around 73% were seen once. The sequenced sample was PBMCs. Receptors were obtained from a man aged 45-60 years in good health and CMV-seronegative.

The chain employs TRBV14 and TRBJ2-7; 11 bases map to TRBD2. V gave up 1 base and J gave up 5 bases; unmatched junction bases: 4. The CDR3 totals 15 residues. Germline V gene data show CDR1 as SGHDN and CDR2 as FVKESK. The CDR3 DNA follows: TGTGCCAGCAGCCAAGCGACTAGCGGGGCCAACGAGCAGTACTTC. Its translation is CASSQATSGANEQYF. The whole variable domain, filled in from reference TRBV14 and TRBJ2-7, reads EAGVTQFPSHSVIEKGQTVTLRCDPISGHDNLYWYRRVMGKEIKFLLHFVKESKQDESGMPNNRFLAERTGGTYSTLKVQPAELEDSGVYFCASSQATSGANEQYFGPGTRLTVT.

The V gene is TRBV6-1, the J gene TRBJ1-3; no reliable D call. In germline, CDR1 is MNHNS, CDR2 SASEGT. Trimming removed 2 bases from V and 0 bases from J, with 11 bases in between. The CDR3 sequence is 16 residues long. Written as DNA, the CDR3 is TGTGCCAGCAGTGAATCGGGTTCCCCCTCTGGAAACACCATATATTTT. It is translated as CASSESGSPSGNTIYF.

This chain connects TRBV18 to TRBJ2-5; D is unresolved. Trimming shortened V by 0 bases and J by 7 bases, and 12 bases separated the two germline ends. CDR3 length: 14 amino acids. The V gene's germline CDR1 is KGHSH and CDR2 LQKENI. The CDR3 DNA follows: TGTGCCAGCTCACCACCGAACACTCCAGGGACCCAGTACTTC. It yields the protein CASSPPNTPGTQYF.